The subject of this entry is one T cell receptor beta chain. PCR amplification relied on 60 Vbeta primers (plus 13 Jbeta primers). Sequencing was performed with immunoSEQ multiplex PCR; in TCRdb, only in-frame clones are kept and a portion is missing. The sample has about 96,000 clones; under 85% are singletons. This entry belongs to a study of cytomegalovirus exposure and HLA in healthy donors. Per the germline V gene, CDR1 is MDHEN and CDR2 is SYDVKM. CDR3 size: 12 residues. The ends were cut back, 1 base at V and 9 bases at J, with 10 bases in the middle. Sequencing was done on a sample of PBMCs. The sequence was collected from a woman aged 70-85 years in good health and CMV-seropositive. The J gene is TRBJ2-7, the V gene TRBV28, with D perhaps matching TRBD2 (5 bases). The CDR3 spells CASSLYDTRQYF. The CDR3 DNA sequence: TGTGCCAGCAGTTTATACGACACTAGGCAGTACTTC.